Many counts were recorded for the clone carrying this T cell receptor (beta chain). The target antigen is unknown. The unsorted libraries were generated from a total of 2 million PBMCs, which had been stored in RNAlater at -80 C. This sample was taken from a study of neurological immune-mediated disorders. With 10-nucleotide random UMIs included, cDNA was synthesized by 5'RACE. TCRdb analysed the 5' RACE reads with MiXCR anew, one entry per CDR3 protein. The sample carries tens of thousands of distinct CDR3 sequences, about a sixth recorded once. Points from the study as a whole: No expanded-clone CDR3 amino acid sequence recurred across subjects, suggesting private TCR-beta repertoires.

The TCR originated in a woman in her 40s in good health. The sample comprised PBMCs.

The CDR3: CSARSTGSDYSPLHF. The CDR3 DNA is TGCAGTGCTAGGTCGACAGGATCCGATTATTCACCCCTCCACTTT. The rearrangement links TRBV20-1 to TRBJ1-6, with D possibly TRBD1 on 6 matching bases. Germline V gene sequence: CDR1 DFQATT, CDR2 SNEGSKA (reference sequence). The CDR3 is 15 residues long. V lost 3 bases and J lost 8, with 17 bases in between.